What follows are 32 T cell receptor beta chains derived from one specimen sequenced in a study of Tregs in tolerant kidney transplant recipients. Produced via immunoSEQ multiplex PCR; TCRdb's table is partial and in-frame only. The sample has 100,000 or so clones; roughly 93% are singletons. The nonmyeloablative bone marrow transplants came from related graft donors, with transient mixed chimerism. The source was CD4+ T cells from blood (PBMCs), collected 12 months after the transplant. The receptors were sampled from a human patient who received a combined kidney and bone marrow transplant. Some of these T cells may belong to the graft donor.

This clone was observed a handful of times. An end of the junction does not agree with germline; a read error may underlie this. The genes are TRBV5-6 and TRBJ1-2, with D unresolved. Per the germline V gene, CDR1 is SGHDT and CDR2 is YYEEEE. The CDR3 is 11 residues long. For the CDR3, the DNA is TGTGCCAGCAGCCGCCTCAGGTCCTGGCACTTC. Its protein product is CASSRLRSWHF.

The chain combines TRBV2 with TRBJ1-1; D possibly corresponds to TRBD1 (5 bases). Germline lookup yields CDR1 SNHLY and CDR2 FYNNEI. V was trimmed by 6 bases and J by 2 bases, leaving 13 bases between them. The CDR3 covers 14 residues. CDR3 sequence (DNA): TGTGCCAGCAGCCCAGGGATTACAAACACTGAAGCTTTCTTT. Protein: CASSPGITNTEAFF.

The chain combines TRBV4-3 with TRBJ1-6, with 10 bases lining up with TRBD1. V gave up 0 bases and J gave up 10 bases; unmatched junction bases: 3. The CDR3 runs to 15 residues. Germline CDR1 is LGHNA and CDR2 is YSLEER. CDR3 in amino acids: CASSQEGTGDSPLHF. CDR3 DNA: TGCGCCAGCAGCCAAGAGGGGACAGGGGACTCACCCCTCCACTTT.

V and J are TRBV10-3 and TRBJ1-2; the match to TRBD1 covers 7 bases. V lost 0 bases to trimming and J lost 4 bases; unmatched junction nucleotides: 8. The V gene's germline CDR1 is ENHRY and CDR2 SYGVKD. The CDR3 extends over 16 amino acids. CDR3 region: CAISESGQANGYGYTF. The CDR3 coding sequence is TGTGCCATCAGTGAGTCTGGACAGGCTAACGGCTATGGCTACACCTTC.

J is TRBJ1-2 and V is TRBV7-9; D is undetermined. Per germline, CDR1 SEHNR and CDR2 FQNEAQ (reference sequence). Deletions cut 3 bases from V and 5 bases from J, with 13 bases between. CDR3 size: 14 residues. CDR3 nucleotides: TGTGCCAGCAGCTTCTCAGGTCGGATTTATGGCTACACCTTC. This gives the protein CASSFSGRIYGYTF.

The chain employs TRBV5-1 and TRBJ2-7, with 8 bases fitting TRBD1. The CDR3 length is 14 residues. The V gene end was trimmed by 5 bases and the J gene end by 1 base; junction bases not matched to a gene: 5. Germline CDR1 and CDR2: SGHRS and YFSETQ. The CDR3 nucleotides read TGCGCCAGCAGAGGAAGGACAGGGTCCTACGAGCAGTACTTC. Translated, it gives CASRGRTGSYEQYF. Looking up the rest from reference TRBV5-1 and TRBJ2-7 gives the full variable domain: KAGVTQTPRYLIKTRGQQVTLSCSPISGHRSVSWYQQTPGQGLQFLFEYFSETQRNKGNFPGRFSGRQFSNSRSEMNVSTLELGDSALYLCASRGRTGSYEQYFGPGTRLTVT.

The chain carries TRBV6-4 and TRBJ2-3; possible D gene TRBD2, 5 bases. V was clipped by 6 bases and J by 3 bases, with 13 bases between them. This CDR3 has 14 residues. The V gene's germline CDR1 is MRHNA and CDR2 SNTAGT. The CDR3 DNA reads as TGTGCCAGCAGATCAACTAGAAATACAGATACGCAGTATTTT. Its protein is CASRSTRNTDTQYF.

The rearrangement links TRBV7-3 to TRBJ1-6, with 8 positions matching TRBD1. Germline V gene lookup returns CDR1 SGHTA and CDR2 FQGTGA. The CDR3 consists of 15 residues. The V and J ends lost 5 bases and 9 bases, in that order; junction bases with no gene match: 9. The chain's CDR3 is CASSRSGGGGSPLHF. In DNA, the CDR3 is TGTGCCAGCAGCCGTTCAGGGGGCGGGGGTTCACCCCTCCACTTT.

The chain links TRBV11-1 to TRBJ2-7; TRBD1 matches 8 bases. The germline V gene encodes CDR1 SGHAT and CDR2 FQDESV (reference sequence). Losses at the gene ends were 5 bases for V and 5 bases for J; bases not matched to a gene: 8. This CDR3 is built from 14 residues. The CDR3 spells CASSPQWTGNEQYF. DNA for the CDR3: TGTGCCAGCAGCCCTCAGTGGACAGGGAACGAGCAGTACTTC.

This clone was detected once. V gene TRBV4-3 combines with J gene TRBJ2-1, with 12 bases aligning to TRBD2. The V gene end was trimmed by 2 bases and the J gene end by 5 bases; junction bases not matched to a gene: 13. Germline lookup yields CDR1 LGHNA and CDR2 YSLEER. The CDR3 sequence is 19 residues long. CDR3 amino acids: CASSQNAPRLAGDNNEQFF. CDR3 bases: TGCGCCAGCAGCCAAAACGCTCCGAGACTAGCGGGGGATAACAATGAGCAGTTCTTC.

The chain has TRBV7-9 and TRBJ2-1, with D perhaps TRBD1 (6 bases). CDR3 size: 16 residues. CDR1 and CDR2 from the germline V gene are SEHNR and FQNEAQ (reference sequence). Trimming removed 4 bases at V and 0 bases at J, with 13 bases between. This CDR3 reads CASSSKGEASYNEQFF. In nucleotides, the CDR3 is TGTGCCAGCAGCTCCAAGGGGGAAGCCTCCTACAATGAGCAGTTCTTC. Based on the CDR3 plus reference TRBV7-9 and TRBJ2-1, the full variable domain is DTGVSQNPRHKITKRGQNVTFRCDPISEHNRLYWYRQTLGQGPEFLTYFQNEAQLEKSRLLSDRFSAERPKGSFSTLEIQRTEQGDSAMYLCASSSKGEASYNEQFFGPGTRLTVL.

The chain couples TRBV28 to TRBJ2-7; 8 bases fit TRBD1. The V and J ends lost 2 bases and 3 bases, in that order; junction bases with no gene match: 6. Germline V lookup: CDR1 MDHEN, CDR2 SYDVKM. This CDR3 has 15 amino acids. This CDR3 reads CASSLPGQANYEQYF. CDR3 nucleotides: TGTGCCAGCAGTTTACCGGGACAGGCGAACTACGAGCAGTACTTC.

V gene TRBV11-2 combines with J gene TRBJ2-1, with 11 bases matching TRBD1. The germline V gene has CDR1 SGHAT and CDR2 FQNNGV. The CDR3 consists of 17 residues. V lost 1 base and J lost 6; bases outside the gene matches: 8. CDR3 in DNA: TGTGCCAGCAGCTTAGCCCCCACCGGGACAGGGGGCAATGAGCAGTTCTTC. Protein sequence: CASSLAPTGTGGNEQFF.

J is TRBJ2-3 and V is TRBV18; D is undetermined. Germline CDR1 and CDR2: KGHSH and LQKENI. This CDR3 region has 12 residues. Trimming stripped 3 bases from V and 4 bases from J, with 5 bases between. The chain's CDR3 is CASSPLSDTQYF. CDR3 nucleotide sequence: TGTGCCAGCTCACCGCTATCAGATACGCAGTATTTT. Drawing the rest from reference TRBV18 and TRBJ2-3, the complete variable domain is NAGVMQNPRHLVRRRGQEARLRCSPMKGHSHVYWYRQLPEEGLKFMVYLQKENIIDESGMPKERFSAEFPKEGPSILRIQQVVRGDSAAYFCASSPLSDTQYFGPGTRLTVL.

The CDR3 sequence is CALLKLAVYNEQFF. In nucleotides, the CDR3 is TGTGCCTTGCTAAAACTAGCAGTCTACAATGAGCAGTTCTTC. The J gene is TRBJ2-1, the V gene TRBV30; TRBD2 is a possible D gene (6 bases). V was cut by 7 bases and J by 3 bases, with 16 bases left in between. The CDR3 extends over 14 amino acids. Per the germline V gene, CDR1 is GTSNPN and CDR2 is SVGIG (reference sequence).

The chain uses TRBV7-2 and TRBJ2-5; 7 bases line up with TRBD2. The closer fit of TRBJ2-7 to the DNA end suggests the J call may be wrong. Germline CDR1 SGHTA, CDR2 FQGNSA. The CDR3 extends over 14 amino acids. CDR3 sequence: CASSLGLASYEQYF. DNA for the CDR3: TGTGCCAGCAGCTTAGGACTAGCCTCCTACGAGCAGTACTTC.

The chain is built from TRBV7-8 and TRBJ1-2; 9 bases align to TRBD1. Germline V gene data show CDR1 as SGHVS and CDR2 as FQNEAQ. The CDR3 totals 18 residues. Trimming cost V 1 base and J 4 bases; bases outside gene matches: 13. The CDR3, as DNA: TGTGCCAGCAGCTTAGGCCGGGACAGGGAGGGAACTATCTATGGCTACACCTTC. Its translation: CASSLGRDREGTIYGYTF.

The chain carries TRBV7-6 and TRBJ1-6; 12 bases are a match to TRBD1. Germline V lookup: CDR1 SGHVS, CDR2 FNYEAQ. CDR3 length equals 18 residues. J gave up 7 bases and V 5 bases, and 12 bases lay outside the gene matches. CDR3 amino acids: CASSRQPGTGGVNSPLHF. CDR3 nucleotide sequence: TGTGCCAGCAGCCGCCAACCCGGGACAGGGGGCGTGAATTCACCCCTCCACTTT.

This clone was seen only once. The chain recombines TRBV10-3 with TRBJ2-7; D might be TRBD1 (6 bases). V gave up 4 bases and J gave up 4 bases, with 11 bases separating them. CDR3 length equals 13 residues. Germline V gene data show CDR1 as ENHRY and CDR2 as SYGVKD. The DNA of the CDR3 is TGTGCCATCAGTGGTCAGGGGCCGTACGAGCAGTACTTC. As protein: CAISGQGPYEQYF.

A single count supports this clone. V and J are TRBV6-5 and TRBJ2-2; possibly TRBD2 for D (5 bases). This CDR3 has 13 amino acids. Trimming left V 5 bases short and J 3 bases short, with 7 bases between. The germline CDR1 and CDR2 sequences are MNHEY and SVGAGI. In DNA form, the CDR3 reads TGTGCCAGCAGTCGAGGGTACACCGGGGAGCTGTTTTTT. Its translation: CASSRGYTGELFF.

The V call is TRBV7-9, the J call TRBJ1-2; 7 nucleotides line up with TRBD1. This CDR3 comprises 14 residues. After removal of 5 bases from V and 4 bases from J, the junction contained 7 bases not matched to a gene. From germline, CDR1 is SEHNR and CDR2 FQNEAQ (reference sequence). CDR3 in amino acids: CASSHGDSTYGYTF. The DNA of the CDR3 is TGTGCCAGCAGCCACGGGGACAGTACCTATGGCTACACCTTC.

J is TRBJ1-2 and V is TRBV7-2; D unclear. Trimming left V 2 bases short and J 2 bases short, with 12 bases between. There are 15 residues in the CDR3. The V gene's germline CDR1 is SGHTA and CDR2 FQGNSA. The DNA of the CDR3 is TGTGCCAGCAGCTTACAGTGGCAGGCCAACTATGGCTACACCTTC. Amino acid sequence: CASSLQWQANYGYTF. Filled out from reference TRBV7-2 and TRBJ1-2, the complete variable domain reads GAGVSQSPSNKVTEKGKDVELRCDPISGHTALYWYRQSLGQGLEFLIYFQGNSAPDKSGLPSDRFSAERTGGSVSTLTIQRTQQEDSAVYLCASSLQWQANYGYTFGSGTRLTVV.

Comment on this clone: Mismatch with germline at one junction end may stem from a read error. The sample contains more than one DNA sequence encoding this CDR3. The chain carries TRBV5-3 and TRBJ1-6; D not resolved. TRBV5-3 is sorted into the ORF group, with uncertain function. The CDR3 has 16 residues. Written as DNA, the CDR3 is TGTGCCAGAAGCTTAGGTGGAATCGGGTATAATTCCCCCCTCCACTTT. Amino acids: CARSLGGIGYNSPLHF.

The chain links TRBV7-3 to TRBJ1-3; D remains unclear. The length of the CDR3 is 17 residues. Between the trimmed V and J ends, which lost 1 base and 0 bases, there was a span of 13 bases. Per germline, CDR1 SGHTA and CDR2 FQGTGA. CDR3 sequence (DNA): TGTGCCAGCAGCTTAATGTCTTTGGAGAACTCTGGAAACACCATATATTTT. Amino acids: CASSLMSLENSGNTIYF. Complete variable domain (other parts from reference TRBV7-3 and TRBJ1-3): GAGVSQTPSNKVTEKGKYVELRCDPISGHTALYWYRQSLGQGPEFLIYFQGTGAADDSGLPNDRFFAVRPEGSVSTLKIQRTERGDSAVYLCASSLMSLENSGNTIYFGEGSWLTVV.

This clone was observed a few times. V is TRBV5-4 and J is TRBJ1-3; D may be TRBD1 (5 bases). Germline V CDR1 and CDR2: SGHNT, YYREEE (reference sequence). V gave up 1 base and J gave up 4 bases, with 15 bases separating them. The CDR3 has 16 amino acids. Here the CDR3 DNA reads TGTGCCAGCAGCTTGTGGAGGGGTTCGTACGGAAACACCATATATTTT. It encodes CASSLWRGSYGNTIYF.

The chain uses TRBV10-3 and TRBJ2-3, with TRBD2 identical over 10 bases. Germline V gene lookup returns CDR1 ENHRY and CDR2 SYGVKD. The CDR3 runs to 17 residues. V was clipped by 0 bases and J by 2 bases; unmatched bases: 5. The CDR3 nucleotides are TGTGCCATCAGTGAGTCCCTAGCGGGGGCGAACACAGATACGCAGTATTTT. This translates into CAISESLAGANTDTQYF.

The chain is built from TRBV4-3 and TRBJ2-3; 10 nucleotides line up with TRBD2. Germline-derived CDR1 and CDR2 are LGHNA and YSLEER. With V trimmed by 4 bases and J by 0 bases, 13 bases remained unmatched. The CDR3 covers 19 residues. This chain's CDR3 is CASSPLPAGGSGSTDTQYF. The DNA of the CDR3 is TGCGCCAGCAGCCCACTCCCAGCGGGGGGGAGCGGGAGCACAGATACGCAGTATTTT.

In the case of this clone: The junction shows a germline mismatch at one end, possibly a read error. Other DNA sequences in the same sample also yield this CDR3. The rearrangement links TRBV7-3 to TRBJ1-6; TRBD1 is a possible D gene (6 bases). This CDR3 is 15 amino acids long. The germline V gene encodes CDR1 SGHTA and CDR2 FQGTGA. CDR3 bases: TGTGCCAGCAGCTTATCGGACAGTTATAATTCCCCCCTCCACTTT. It codes for CASSLSDSYNSPLHF.

The chain couples TRBV11-2 to TRBJ2-2; 8 nucleotides line up with TRBD1. Germline V gene lookup returns CDR1 SGHAT and CDR2 FQNNGV. Unmatched junction bases numbered 0, after V lost 3 bases and J lost 0 bases. The CDR3 totals 15 residues. The DNA of the CDR3 is TGTGCCAGCAGCTTGGGACAGGCGAACACCGGGGAGCTGTTTTTT. It codes for CASSLGQANTGELFF.

The chain is built from TRBV11-3 and TRBJ1-2; the D gene is possibly TRBD1 (6 bases). With 5 bases removed from V and 2 bases from J, the gap between germline ends came to 9 bases. The germline V gene encodes CDR1 SGHNT and CDR2 YENEEA. This CDR3 has 13 residues. CDR3 DNA sequence: TGTGCCAGCAGCCAAACAGGGAACTATGGCTACACCTTC. Amino acid sequence: CASSQTGNYGYTF.

The chain uses TRBV7-9 and TRBJ2-3; possible D gene TRBD2, 5 bases. V lost 0 bases, J lost 5 bases, and 15 bases lay in between. Germline values: CDR1 SEHNR, CDR2 FQNEAQ (reference sequence). This CDR3 spans 16 amino acids. CDR3 DNA: TGTGCCAGCAGCTTAGCTCTTCCCAGCGGCGGAGATACGCAGTATTTT. Protein product: CASSLALPSGGDTQYF.

The V and J genes are TRBV15 and TRBJ2-7; D might be TRBD2 (6 bases). The germline CDR1 and CDR2 sequences are LNHNV and YYDKDF (reference sequence). Deletions cut 4 bases from V and 9 bases from J, with 13 bases between. CDR3 length equals 12 residues. CDR3 residues: CATSTGLAGQYF. The CDR3 bases are TGTGCCACCAGCACGGGACTTGCGGGGCAGTACTTC.